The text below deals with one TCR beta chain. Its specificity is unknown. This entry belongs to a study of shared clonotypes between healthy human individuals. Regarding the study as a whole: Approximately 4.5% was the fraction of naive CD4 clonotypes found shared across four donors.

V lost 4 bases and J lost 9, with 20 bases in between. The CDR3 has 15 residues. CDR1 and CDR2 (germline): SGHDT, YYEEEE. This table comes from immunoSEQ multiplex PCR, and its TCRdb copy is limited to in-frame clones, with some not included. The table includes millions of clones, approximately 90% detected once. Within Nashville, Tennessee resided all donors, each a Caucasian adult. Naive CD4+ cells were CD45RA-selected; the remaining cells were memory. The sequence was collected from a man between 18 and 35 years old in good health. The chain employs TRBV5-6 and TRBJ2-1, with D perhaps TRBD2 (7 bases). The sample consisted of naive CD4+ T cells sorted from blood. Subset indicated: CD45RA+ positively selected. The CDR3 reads CASSKAGGAGSEQFF. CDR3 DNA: TGTGCCAGCAGCAAGGCTGGGGGGGCGGGGAGTGAGCAGTTCTTC.